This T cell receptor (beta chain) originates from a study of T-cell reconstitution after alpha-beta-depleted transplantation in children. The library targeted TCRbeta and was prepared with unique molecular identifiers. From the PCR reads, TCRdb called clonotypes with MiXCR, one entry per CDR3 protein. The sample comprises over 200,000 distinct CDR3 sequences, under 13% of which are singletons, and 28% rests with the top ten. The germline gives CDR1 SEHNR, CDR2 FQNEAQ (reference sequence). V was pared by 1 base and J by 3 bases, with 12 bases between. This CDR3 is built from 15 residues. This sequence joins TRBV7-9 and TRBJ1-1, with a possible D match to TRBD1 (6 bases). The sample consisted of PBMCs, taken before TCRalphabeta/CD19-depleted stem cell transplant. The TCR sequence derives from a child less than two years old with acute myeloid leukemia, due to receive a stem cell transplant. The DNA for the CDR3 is TGTGCCAGCAGCTTAGTCGGGGGGCAATACACTGAAGCTTTCTTT. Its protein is CASSLVGGQYTEAFF.